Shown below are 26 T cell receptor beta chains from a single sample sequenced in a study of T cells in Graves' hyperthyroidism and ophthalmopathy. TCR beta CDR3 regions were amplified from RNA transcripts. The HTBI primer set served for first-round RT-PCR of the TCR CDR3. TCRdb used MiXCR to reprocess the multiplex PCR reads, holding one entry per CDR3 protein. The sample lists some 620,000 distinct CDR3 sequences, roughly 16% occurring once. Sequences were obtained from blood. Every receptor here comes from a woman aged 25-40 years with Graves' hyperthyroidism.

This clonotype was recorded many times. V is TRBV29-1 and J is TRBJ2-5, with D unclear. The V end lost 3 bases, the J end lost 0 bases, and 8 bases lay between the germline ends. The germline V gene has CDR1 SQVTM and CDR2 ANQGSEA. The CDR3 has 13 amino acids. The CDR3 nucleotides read TGCAGCGTTGACGTTGGTTACCAAGAGACCCAGTACTTC. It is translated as CSVDVGYQETQYF. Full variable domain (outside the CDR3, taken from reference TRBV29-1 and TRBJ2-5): SAVISQKPSRDICQRGTSLTIQCQVDSQVTMMFWYRQQPGQSLTLIATANQGSEATYESGFVIDKFPISRPNLTFSTLTVSNMSPEDSSIYLCSVDVGYQETQYFGPGTRLLVL.

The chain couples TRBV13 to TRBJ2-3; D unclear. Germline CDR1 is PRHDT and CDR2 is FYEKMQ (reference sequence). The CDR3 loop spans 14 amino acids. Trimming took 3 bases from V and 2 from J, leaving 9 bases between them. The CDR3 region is CASSLGQYTDTQYF. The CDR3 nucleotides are TGTGCCAGCAGCTTGGGCCAGTACACAGATACGCAGTATTTT. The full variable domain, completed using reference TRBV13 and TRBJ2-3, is AAGVIQSPRHLIKEKRETATLKCYPIPRHDTVYWYQQGPGQDPQFLISFYEKMQSDKGSIPDRFSAQQFSDYHSELNMSSLELGDSALYFCASSLGQYTDTQYFGPGTRLTVL.

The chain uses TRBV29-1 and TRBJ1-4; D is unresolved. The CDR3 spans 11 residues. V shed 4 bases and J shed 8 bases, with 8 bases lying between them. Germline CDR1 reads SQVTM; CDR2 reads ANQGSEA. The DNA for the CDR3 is TGCAGCGTTGTGCAGGTGGAAAAACTGTTTTTT. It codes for CSVVQVEKLFF.

The chain's CDR3 is CASRTITGLTNTGELFF. As DNA, the CDR3 is TGTGCCAGCCGAACCATAACGGGACTAACGAACACCGGGGAGCTGTTTTTT. The chain has TRBV27 and TRBJ2-2; TRBD2 agrees at 7 bases. Trimming took 8 bases from V and 0 from J; bases not matched to a gene: 12. CDR1 is MNHEY, CDR2 SMNVEV, per germline (reference sequence). This CDR3 is 17 amino acids long.

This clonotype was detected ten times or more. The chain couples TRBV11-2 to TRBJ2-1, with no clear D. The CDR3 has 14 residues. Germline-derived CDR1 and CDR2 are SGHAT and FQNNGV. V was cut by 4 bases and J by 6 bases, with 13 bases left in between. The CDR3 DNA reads TGTGCCAGCAGCTCCCGCTTTAGATCCAATGAGCAGTTCTTC. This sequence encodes CASSSRFRSNEQFF.

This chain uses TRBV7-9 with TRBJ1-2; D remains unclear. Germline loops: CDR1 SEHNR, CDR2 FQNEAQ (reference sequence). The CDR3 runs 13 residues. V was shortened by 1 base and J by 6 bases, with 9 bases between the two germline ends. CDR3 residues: CASSLGIRDGYTF. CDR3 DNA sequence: TGTGCCAGCAGCTTAGGTATTCGAGATGGCTACACCTTC.

This CDR3 reads CSVEAHPYSYEQYF. The CDR3 bases are TGCAGCGTTGAAGCCCACCCCTACTCCTACGAGCAGTACTTC. The chain couples TRBV29-1 to TRBJ2-7, with D hard to call. In germline, CDR1 is SQVTM, CDR2 ANQGSEA. The V end lost 1 base, the J end lost 0 bases, and 10 bases lay between the germline ends. The CDR3 is 14 residues long.

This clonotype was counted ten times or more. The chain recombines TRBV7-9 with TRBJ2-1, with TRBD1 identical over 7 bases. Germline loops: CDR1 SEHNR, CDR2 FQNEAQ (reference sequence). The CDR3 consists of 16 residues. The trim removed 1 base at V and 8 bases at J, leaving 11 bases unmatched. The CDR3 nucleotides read TGTGCCAGCAGCTTAGGAGACAGGGTTATCAGAGATGAGCAGTTCTTC. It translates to CASSLGDRVIRDEQFF. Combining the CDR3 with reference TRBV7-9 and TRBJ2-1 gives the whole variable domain DTGVSQNPRHKITKRGQNVTFRCDPISEHNRLYWYRQTLGQGPEFLTYFQNEAQLEKSRLLSDRFSAERPKGSFSTLEIQRTEQGDSAMYLCASSLGDRVIRDEQFFGPGTRLTVL.

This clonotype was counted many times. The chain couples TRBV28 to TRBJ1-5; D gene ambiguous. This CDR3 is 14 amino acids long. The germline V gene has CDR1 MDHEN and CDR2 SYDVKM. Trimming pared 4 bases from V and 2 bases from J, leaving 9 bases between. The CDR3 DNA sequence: TGTGCCAGCAGTTACCCAACAGGCAATCAGCCCCAGCATTTT. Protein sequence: CASSYPTGNQPQHF.

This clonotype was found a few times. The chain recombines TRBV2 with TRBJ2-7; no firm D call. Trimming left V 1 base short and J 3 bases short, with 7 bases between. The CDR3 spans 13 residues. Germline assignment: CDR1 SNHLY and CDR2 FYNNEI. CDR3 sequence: CASSEGSFYEQYF. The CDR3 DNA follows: TGTGCCAGCAGTGAAGGAAGCTTCTACGAGCAGTACTTC.

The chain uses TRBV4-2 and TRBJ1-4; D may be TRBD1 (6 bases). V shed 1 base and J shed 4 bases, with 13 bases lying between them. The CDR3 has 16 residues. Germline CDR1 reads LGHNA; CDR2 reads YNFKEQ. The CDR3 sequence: CASSQGGAGVNEKLFF. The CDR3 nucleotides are TGTGCCAGCAGCCAAGGAGGAGCAGGGGTTAATGAAAAACTGTTTTTT.

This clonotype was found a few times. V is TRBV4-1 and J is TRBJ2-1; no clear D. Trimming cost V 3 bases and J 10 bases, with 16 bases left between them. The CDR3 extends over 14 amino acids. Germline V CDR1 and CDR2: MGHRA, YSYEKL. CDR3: CASSQGQAVGEQFF. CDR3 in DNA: TGCGCCAGCAGCCAGGGTCAGGCCGTCGGCGAGCAGTTCTTC.

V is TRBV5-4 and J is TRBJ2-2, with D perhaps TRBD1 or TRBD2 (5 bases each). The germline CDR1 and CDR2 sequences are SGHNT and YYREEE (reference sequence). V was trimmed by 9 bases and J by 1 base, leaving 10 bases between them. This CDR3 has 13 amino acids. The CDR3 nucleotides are TGTGCCACCCGGGGACGGAACACCGGGGAGCTGTTTTTT. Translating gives CATRGRNTGELFF. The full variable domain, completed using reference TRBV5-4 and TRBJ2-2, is ETGVTQSPTHLIKTRGQQVTLRCSSQSGHNTVSWYQQALGQGPQFIFQYYREEENGRGNFPPRFSGLQFPNYSSELNVNALELDDSALYLCATRGRNTGELFFGEGSRLTVL.

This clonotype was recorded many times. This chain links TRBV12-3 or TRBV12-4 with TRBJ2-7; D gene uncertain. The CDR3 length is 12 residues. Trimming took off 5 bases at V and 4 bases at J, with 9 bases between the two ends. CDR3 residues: CASSLPEYEQYF. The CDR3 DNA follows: TGTGCCAGCAGTCTCCCGGAATACGAGCAGTACTTC.

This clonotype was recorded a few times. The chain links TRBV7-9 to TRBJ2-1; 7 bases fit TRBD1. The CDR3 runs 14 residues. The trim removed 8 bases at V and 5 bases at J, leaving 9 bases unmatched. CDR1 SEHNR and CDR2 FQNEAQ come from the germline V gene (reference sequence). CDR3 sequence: CASGKTGNNNEQFF. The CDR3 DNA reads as TGTGCCAGCGGCAAGACAGGGAACAACAATGAGCAGTTCTTC.

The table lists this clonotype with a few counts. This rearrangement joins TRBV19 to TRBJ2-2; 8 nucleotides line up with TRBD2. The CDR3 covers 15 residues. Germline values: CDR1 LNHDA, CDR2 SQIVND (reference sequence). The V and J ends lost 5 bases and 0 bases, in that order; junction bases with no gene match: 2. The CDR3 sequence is CASSSLAANTGELFF. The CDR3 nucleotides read TGTGCCAGTAGTTCACTAGCGGCGAACACCGGGGAGCTGTTTTTT.

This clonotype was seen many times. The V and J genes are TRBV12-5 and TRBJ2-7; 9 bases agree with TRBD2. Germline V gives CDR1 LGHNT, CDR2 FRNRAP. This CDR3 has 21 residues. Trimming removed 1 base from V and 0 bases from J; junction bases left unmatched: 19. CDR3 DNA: TGTGCTAGTGGTTTGGCAACGCCTCCCCTACTAGCGGGTGGGCCCTCCTACGAGCAGTACTTC. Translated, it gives CASGLATPPLLAGGPSYEQYF.

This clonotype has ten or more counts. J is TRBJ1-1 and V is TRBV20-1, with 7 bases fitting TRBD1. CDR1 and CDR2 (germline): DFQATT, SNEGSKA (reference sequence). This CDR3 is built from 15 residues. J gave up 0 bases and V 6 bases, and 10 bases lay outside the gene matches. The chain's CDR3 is CSAFDRAGMNTEAFF. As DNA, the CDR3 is TGCAGTGCCTTCGACAGGGCAGGTATGAACACTGAAGCTTTCTTT.

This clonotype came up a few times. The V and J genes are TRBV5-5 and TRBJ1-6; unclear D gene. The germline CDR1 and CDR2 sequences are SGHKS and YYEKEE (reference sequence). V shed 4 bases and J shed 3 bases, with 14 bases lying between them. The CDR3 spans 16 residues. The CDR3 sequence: CASSTNLGFYNSPLHF. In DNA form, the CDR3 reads TGTGCCAGCAGCACGAATCTGGGGTTCTATAATTCACCCCTCCACTTT.

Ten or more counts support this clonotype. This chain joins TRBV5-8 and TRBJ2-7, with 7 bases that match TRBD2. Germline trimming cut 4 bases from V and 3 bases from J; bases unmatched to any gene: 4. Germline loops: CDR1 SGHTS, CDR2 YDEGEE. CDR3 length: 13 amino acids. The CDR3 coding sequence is TGTGCCAGCAGCCCTCGGACTAGCTACGAGCAGTACTTC. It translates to CASSPRTSYEQYF.

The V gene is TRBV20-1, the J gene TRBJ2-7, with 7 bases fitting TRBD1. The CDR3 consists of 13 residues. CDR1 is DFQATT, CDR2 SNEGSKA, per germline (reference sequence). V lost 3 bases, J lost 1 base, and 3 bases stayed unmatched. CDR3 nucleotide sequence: TGCAGTGCTAGGACAGGGTTTTCCTACGAGCAGTACTTC. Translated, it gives CSARTGFSYEQYF.

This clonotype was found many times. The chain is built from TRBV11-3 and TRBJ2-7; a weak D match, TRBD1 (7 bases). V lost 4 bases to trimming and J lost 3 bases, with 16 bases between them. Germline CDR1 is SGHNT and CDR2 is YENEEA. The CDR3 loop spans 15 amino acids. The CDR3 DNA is TGTGCCAGCAGCTCCGGACAGGACTACGACTACGAGCAGTACTTC. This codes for CASSSGQDYDYEQYF.

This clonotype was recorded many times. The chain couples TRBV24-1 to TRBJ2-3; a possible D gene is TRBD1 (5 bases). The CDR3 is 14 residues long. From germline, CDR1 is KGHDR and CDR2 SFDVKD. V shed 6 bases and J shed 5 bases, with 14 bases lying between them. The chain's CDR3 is CATSSGLMGDTQYF. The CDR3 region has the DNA TGTGCCACCAGTTCAGGGTTAATGGGAGATACGCAGTATTTT.

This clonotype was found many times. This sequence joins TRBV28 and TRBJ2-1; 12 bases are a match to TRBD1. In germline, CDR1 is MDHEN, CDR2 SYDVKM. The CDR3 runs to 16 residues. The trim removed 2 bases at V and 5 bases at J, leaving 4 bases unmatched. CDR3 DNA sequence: TGTGCCAGCAGTTTAATATGGGACAGGGGGCACAATGAGCAGTTCTTC. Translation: CASSLIWDRGHNEQFF.

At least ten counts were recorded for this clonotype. The CDR3 bases are TGTGCCAGCAGCCCGAGCGGACTAGCGGGAGGGCCGGGCGACGAGCAGTACTTC. As protein: CASSPSGLAGGPGDEQYF. V and J are TRBV3-1 and TRBJ2-7; the match to TRBD2 covers 15 bases. This CDR3 is built from 18 residues. V lost 4 bases, J lost 5 bases, and 12 bases stayed unmatched. Germline V gives CDR1 LGHDT, CDR2 YNNKEL (reference sequence).

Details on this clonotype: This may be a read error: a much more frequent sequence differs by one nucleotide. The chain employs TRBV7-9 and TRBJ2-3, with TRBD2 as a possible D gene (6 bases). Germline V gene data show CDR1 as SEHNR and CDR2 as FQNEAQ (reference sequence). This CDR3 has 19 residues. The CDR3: CASSQRRLMVAARTDTQYF. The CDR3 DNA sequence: TGTGCCAGCAGTCAAAGACGTCTCATGGTAGCGGCTCGCACGGATACGCAGTATTTT.